The source of this T cell receptor (beta chain) is a study of PD-1 blockade in classical Hodgkin lymphoma. This clone showed up just a few times. Its antigen is still unknown. The protocol was immunoSEQ multiplex PCR, while the TCRdb copy is restricted to in-frame clones and leaves out a portion. The sample has 150,000 or so clones; about 81% are singletons. General study results and limits: Diversity similar to that of newly diagnosed patients was seen at baseline in complete responders.

Each patient's relapse followed autologous stem cell transplantation, and brentuximab vedotin exposure varied. The CDR3 has 13 residues. V lost 4 bases and J lost 2, with 7 bases in between. Germline V gene data show CDR1 as KGHSH and CDR2 as LQKENI. The chain recombines TRBV18 with TRBJ2-3; D unresolved. The receptor was derived from a human donor with classical Hodgkin lymphoma. The specimen was peripheral blood mononuclear cells (PBMCs), collected before the second cycle of nivolumab. DNA of the CDR3: TGTGCCAGCTCACTAGCCTCCACAGATACGCAGTATTTT. It codes for CASSLASTDTQYF. Combining the CDR3 with reference TRBV18 and TRBJ2-3 gives the whole variable domain NAGVMQNPRHLVRRRGQEARLRCSPMKGHSHVYWYRQLPEEGLKFMVYLQKENIIDESGMPKERFSAEFPKEGPSILRIQQVVRGDSAAYFCASSLASTDTQYFGPGTRLTVL.